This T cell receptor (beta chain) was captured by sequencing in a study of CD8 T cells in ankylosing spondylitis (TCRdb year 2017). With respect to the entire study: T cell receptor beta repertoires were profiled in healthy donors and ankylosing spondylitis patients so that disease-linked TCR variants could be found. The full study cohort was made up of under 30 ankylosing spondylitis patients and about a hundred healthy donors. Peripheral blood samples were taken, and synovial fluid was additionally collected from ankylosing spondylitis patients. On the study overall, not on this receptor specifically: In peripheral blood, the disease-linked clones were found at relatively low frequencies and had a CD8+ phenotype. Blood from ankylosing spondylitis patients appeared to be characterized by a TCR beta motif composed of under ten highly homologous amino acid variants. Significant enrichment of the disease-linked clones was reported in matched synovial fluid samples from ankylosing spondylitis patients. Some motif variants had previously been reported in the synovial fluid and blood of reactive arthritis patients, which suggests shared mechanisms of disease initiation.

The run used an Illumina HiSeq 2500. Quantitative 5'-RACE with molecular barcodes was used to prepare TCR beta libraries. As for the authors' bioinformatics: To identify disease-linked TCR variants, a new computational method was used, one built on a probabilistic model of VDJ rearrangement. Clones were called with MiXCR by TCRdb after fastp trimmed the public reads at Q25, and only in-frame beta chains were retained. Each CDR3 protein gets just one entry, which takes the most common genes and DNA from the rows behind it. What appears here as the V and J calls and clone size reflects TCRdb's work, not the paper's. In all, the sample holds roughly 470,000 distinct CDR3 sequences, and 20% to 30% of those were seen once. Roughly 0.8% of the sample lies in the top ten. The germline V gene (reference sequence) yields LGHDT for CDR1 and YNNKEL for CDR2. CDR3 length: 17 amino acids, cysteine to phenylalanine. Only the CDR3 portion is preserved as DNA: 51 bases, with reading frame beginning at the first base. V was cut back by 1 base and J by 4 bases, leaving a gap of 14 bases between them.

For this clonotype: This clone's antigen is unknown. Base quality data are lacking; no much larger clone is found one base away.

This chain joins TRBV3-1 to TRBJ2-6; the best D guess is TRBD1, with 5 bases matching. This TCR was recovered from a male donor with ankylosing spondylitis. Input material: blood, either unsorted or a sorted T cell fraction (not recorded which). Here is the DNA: TGTGCCAGCAGCCAAGTGAGACAGCCCCTCGGGGCCAACGTCCTGACTTTC. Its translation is CASSQVRQPLGANVLTF. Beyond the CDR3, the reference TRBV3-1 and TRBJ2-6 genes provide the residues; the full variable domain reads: DTAVSQTPKYLVTQMGNDKSIKCEQNLGHDTMYWYKQDSKKFLKIMFSYNNKELIINETVPNRFSPKSPDKAHLNLHINSLELGDSAVYFCASSQVRQPLGANVLTFGAGSRLTVL.